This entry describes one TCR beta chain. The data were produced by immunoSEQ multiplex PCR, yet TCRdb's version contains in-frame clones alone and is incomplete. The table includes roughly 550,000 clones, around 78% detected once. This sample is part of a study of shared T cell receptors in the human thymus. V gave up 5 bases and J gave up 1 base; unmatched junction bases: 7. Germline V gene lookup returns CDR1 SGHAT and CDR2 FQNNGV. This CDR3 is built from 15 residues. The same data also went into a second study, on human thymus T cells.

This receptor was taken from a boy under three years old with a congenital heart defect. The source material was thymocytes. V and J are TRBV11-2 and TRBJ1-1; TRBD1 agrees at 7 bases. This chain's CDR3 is CASSPRDSRNTEAFF. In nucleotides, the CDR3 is TGTGCCAGCAGCCCGAGGGACAGCCGGAACACTGAAGCTTTCTTT.